This TCR beta chain comes out of a study of OX40 agonist ivuxolimab in advanced cancers. This CDR3 comprises 15 residues. Germline V gives CDR1 SGHTA, CDR2 FQGNSA. V lost 5 bases, J lost 5 bases, and 7 bases stayed unmatched. Method: immunoSEQ multiplex PCR; TCRdb's copy keeps in-frame clones and lacks some. This table holds some 150,000 clones, under 95% found once. Sequenced material: CD4+ or CD8+ T cells sorted from blood, taken in a trial of the OX40 agonist ivuxolimab. The TCR comes from an adult with an advanced solid tumor such as melanoma, head and neck, liver or kidney cancer. This rearrangement joins TRBV7-2 to TRBJ2-5; TRBD1 matches at 11 bases. The CDR3 is CASSVGQGDWETQYF. CDR3 DNA sequence: TGTGCCAGCAGCGTGGGACAGGGGGATTGGGAGACCCAGTACTTC.